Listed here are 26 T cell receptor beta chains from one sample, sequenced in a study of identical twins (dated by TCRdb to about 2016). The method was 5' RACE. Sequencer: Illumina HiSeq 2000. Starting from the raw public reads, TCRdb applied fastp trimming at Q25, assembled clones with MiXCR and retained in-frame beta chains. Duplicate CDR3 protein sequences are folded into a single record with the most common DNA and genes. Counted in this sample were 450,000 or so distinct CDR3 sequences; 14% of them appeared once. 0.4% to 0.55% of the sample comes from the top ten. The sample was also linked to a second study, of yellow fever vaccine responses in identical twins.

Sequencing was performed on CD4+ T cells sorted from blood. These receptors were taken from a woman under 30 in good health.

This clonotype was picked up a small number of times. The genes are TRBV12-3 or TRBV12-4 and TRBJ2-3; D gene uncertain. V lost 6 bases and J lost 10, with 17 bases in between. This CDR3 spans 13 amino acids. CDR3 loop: CASSILSLLSQYF. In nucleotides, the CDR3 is TGTGCCAGCAGCATACTTAGCTTGCTGTCGCAGTATTTT.

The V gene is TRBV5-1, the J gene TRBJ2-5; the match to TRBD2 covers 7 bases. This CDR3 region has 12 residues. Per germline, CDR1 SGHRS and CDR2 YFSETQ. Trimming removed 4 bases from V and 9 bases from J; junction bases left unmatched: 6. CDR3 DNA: TGCGCCAGCAGCCTAGCGGAAGGGGCCCAGTACTTC. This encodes CASSLAEGAQYF.

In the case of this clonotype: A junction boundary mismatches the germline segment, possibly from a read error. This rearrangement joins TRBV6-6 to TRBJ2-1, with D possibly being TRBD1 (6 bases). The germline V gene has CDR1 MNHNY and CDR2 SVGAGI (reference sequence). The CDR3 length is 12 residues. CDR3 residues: CASSNSGTRKFF. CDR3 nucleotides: TGTGCCAGCAGTAACTCCGGGACAAGGAAGTTCTTC.

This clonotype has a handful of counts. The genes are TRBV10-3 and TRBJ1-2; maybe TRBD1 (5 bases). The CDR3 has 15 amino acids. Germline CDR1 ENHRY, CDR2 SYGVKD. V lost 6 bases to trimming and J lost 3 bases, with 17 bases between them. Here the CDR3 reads CAIRAYRDWDYGYTF. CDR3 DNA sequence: TGTGCCATCAGAGCCTATCGGGACTGGGACTATGGCTACACCTTC.

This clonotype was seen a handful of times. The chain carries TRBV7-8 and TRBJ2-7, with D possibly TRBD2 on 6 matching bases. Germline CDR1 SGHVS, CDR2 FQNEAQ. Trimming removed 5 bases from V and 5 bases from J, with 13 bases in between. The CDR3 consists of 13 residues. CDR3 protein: CASSKAGINEQYF. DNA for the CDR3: TGTGCCAGCAGCAAGGCGGGGATCAACGAGCAGTACTTC.

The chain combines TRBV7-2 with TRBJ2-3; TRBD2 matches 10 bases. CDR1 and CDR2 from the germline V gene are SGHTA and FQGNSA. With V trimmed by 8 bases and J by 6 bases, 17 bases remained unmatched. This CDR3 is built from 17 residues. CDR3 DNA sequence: TGTGCCAGCGGTCCCAGGACTAGCGGAGTGGGGCCTGATACGCAGTATTTT. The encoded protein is CASGPRTSGVGPDTQYF.

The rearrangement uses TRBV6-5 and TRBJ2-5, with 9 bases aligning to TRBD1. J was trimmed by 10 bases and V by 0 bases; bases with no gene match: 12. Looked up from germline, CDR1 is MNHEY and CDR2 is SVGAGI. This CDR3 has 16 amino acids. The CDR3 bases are TGTGCCAGCAGTTACTCGAGCAGGGACAGGGTTGGGATCCAGTACTTC. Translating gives CASSYSSRDRVGIQYF.

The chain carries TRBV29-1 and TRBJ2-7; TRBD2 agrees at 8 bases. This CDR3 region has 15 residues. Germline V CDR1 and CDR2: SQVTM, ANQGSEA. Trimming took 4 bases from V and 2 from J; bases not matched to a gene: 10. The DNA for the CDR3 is TGCAGCGTTGTCGGGAGGGGGACTAGTCCCTACGAGCAGTACTTC. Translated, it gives CSVVGRGTSPYEQYF.

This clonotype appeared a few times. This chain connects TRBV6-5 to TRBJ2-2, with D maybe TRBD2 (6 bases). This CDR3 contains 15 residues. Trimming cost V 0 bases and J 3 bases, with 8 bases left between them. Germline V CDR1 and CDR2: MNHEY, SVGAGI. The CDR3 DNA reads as TGTGCCAGCAGTTACTCGGCGGGGCACACCGGGGAGCTGTTTTTT. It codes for CASSYSAGHTGELFF.

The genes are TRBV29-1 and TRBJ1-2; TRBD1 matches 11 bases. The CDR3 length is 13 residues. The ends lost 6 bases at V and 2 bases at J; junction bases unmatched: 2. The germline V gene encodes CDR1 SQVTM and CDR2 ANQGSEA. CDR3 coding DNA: TGCAGCGTGCGGGACAGGGGGAACTATGGCTACACCTTC. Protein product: CSVRDRGNYGYTF.

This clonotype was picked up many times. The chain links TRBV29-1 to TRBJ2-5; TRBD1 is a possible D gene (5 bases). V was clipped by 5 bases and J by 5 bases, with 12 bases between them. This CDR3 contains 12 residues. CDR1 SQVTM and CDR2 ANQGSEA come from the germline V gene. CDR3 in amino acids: CSVRAGMETQYF. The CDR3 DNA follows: TGCAGCGTTAGGGCAGGGATGGAGACCCAGTACTTC.

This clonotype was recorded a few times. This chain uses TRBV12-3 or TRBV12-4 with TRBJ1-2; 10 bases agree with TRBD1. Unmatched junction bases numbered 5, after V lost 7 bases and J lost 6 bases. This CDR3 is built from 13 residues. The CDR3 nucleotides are TGTGCCAGCACCTCGACAGGGGGCGATGGCTACACCTTC. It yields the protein CASTSTGGDGYTF.

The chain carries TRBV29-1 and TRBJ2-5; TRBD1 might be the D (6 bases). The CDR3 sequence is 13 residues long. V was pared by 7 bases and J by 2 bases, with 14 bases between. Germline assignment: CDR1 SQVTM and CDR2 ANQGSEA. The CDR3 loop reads CSGERTVQETQYF. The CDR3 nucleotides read TGCAGCGGGGAAAGGACAGTACAAGAGACCCAGTACTTC.

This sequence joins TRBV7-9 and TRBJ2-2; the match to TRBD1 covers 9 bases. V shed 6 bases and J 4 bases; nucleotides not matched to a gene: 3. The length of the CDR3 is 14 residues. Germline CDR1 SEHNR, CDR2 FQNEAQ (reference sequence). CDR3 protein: CASRLQGATGELFF. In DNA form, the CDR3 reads TGTGCCAGCAGGCTACAGGGGGCCACCGGGGAGCTGTTTTTT.

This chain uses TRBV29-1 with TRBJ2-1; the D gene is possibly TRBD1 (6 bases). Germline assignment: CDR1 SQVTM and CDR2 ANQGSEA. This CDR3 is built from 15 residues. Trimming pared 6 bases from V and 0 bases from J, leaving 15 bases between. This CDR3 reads CSVKGDPSSYNEQFF. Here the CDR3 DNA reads TGCAGCGTGAAGGGGGACCCCAGCTCCTACAATGAGCAGTTCTTC.

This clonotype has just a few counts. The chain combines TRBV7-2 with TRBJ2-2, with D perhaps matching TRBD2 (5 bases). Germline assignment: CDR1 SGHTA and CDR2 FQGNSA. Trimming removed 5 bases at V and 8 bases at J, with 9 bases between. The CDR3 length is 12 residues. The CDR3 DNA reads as TGTGCCAGCAGCCCGAGGAGGGGGGAGCTGTTTTTT. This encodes CASSPRRGELFF.

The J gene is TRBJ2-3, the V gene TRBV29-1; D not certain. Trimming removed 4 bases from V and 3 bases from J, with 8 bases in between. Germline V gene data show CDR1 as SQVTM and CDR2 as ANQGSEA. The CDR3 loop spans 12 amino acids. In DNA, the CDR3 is TGCAGCGTTGTATCTACTACAGATACGCAGTATTTT. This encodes CSVVSTTDTQYF.

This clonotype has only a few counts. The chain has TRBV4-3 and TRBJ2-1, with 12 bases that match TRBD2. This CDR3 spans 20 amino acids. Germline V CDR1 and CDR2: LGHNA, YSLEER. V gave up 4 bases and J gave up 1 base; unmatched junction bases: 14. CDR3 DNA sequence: TGCGCCAGCAGCCCACGAAGTGGACTAGCGGGAAAGAGGTCCTACAATGAGCAGTTCTTC. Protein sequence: CASSPRSGLAGKRSYNEQFF.

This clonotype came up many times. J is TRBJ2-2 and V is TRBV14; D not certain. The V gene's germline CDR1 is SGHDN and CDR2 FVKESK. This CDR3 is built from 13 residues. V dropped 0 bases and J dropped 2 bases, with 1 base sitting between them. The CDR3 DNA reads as TGTGCCAGCAGCCAAGATAACACCGGGGAGCTGTTTTTT. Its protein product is CASSQDNTGELFF.

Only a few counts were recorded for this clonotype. Here the CDR3 DNA reads TGTGCCTCCGAGAGTATTAGGGGGGTTTACAATGAGCAGTTCTTC. Its protein product is CASESIRGVYNEQFF. The chain uses TRBV6-2 or TRBV6-3 and TRBJ2-1; the D gene could be TRBD1 or TRBD2 (6 bases each). CDR1 and CDR2 from the germline V gene are MNHEY and SVGEGT. The CDR3 consists of 15 residues. Trimming took off 11 bases at V and 4 bases at J, with 21 bases between the two ends.

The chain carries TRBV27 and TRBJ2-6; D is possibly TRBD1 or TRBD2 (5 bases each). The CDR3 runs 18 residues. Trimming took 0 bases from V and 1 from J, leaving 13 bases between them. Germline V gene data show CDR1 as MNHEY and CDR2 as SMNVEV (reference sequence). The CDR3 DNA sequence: TGTGCCAGCAGTTTATCGCCCGGGACGGGATCTGGGGCCAACGTCCTGACTTTC. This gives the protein CASSLSPGTGSGANVLTF.

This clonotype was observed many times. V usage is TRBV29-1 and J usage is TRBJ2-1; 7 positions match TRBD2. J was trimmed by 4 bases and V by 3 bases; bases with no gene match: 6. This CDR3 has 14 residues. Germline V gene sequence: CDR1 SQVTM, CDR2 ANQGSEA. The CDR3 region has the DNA TGCAGCGTTGACTCCAGCGGGGTATACAATGAGCAGTTCTTC. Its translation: CSVDSSGVYNEQFF.

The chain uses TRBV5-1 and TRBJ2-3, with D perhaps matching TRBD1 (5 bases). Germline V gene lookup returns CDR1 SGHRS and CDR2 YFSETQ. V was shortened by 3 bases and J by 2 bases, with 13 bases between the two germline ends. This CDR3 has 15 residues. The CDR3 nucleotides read TGCGCCAGCAGCTCAGGGTTTTCTTTCACAGATACGCAGTATTTT. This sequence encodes CASSSGFSFTDTQYF.

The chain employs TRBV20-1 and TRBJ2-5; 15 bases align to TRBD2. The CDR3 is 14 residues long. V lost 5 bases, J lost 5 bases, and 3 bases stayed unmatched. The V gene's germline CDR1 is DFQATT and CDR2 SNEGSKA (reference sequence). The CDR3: CSAWTSGGAETQYF. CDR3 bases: TGCAGTGCTTGGACTAGCGGGGGGGCGGAGACCCAGTACTTC.

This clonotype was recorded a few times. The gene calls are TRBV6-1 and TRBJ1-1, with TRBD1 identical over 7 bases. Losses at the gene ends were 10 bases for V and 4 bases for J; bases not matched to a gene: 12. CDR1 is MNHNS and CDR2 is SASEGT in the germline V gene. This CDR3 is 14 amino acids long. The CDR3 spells CAITQGLESTEAFF. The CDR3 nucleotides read TGTGCCATTACACAGGGGCTTGAGAGCACTGAAGCTTTCTTT.

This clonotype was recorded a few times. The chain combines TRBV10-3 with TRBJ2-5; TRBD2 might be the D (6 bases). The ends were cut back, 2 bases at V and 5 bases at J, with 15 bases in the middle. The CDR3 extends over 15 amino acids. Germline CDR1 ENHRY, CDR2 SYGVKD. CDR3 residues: CAISESGGVGETQYF. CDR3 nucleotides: TGTGCCATCAGTGAGAGTGGAGGGGTCGGGGAGACCCAGTACTTC.